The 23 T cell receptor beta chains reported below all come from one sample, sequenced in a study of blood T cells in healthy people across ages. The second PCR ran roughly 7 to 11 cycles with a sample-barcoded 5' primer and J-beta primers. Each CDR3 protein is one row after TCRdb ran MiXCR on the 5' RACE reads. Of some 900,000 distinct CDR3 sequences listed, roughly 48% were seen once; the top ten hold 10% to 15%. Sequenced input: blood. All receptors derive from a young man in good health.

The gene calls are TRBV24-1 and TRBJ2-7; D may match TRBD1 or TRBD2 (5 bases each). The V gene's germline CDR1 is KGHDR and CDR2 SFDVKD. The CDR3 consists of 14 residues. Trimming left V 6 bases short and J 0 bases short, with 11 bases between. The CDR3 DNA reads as TGTGCCACCAGTCCAAAGGGGAGCTCCTACGAGCAGTACTTC. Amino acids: CATSPKGSSYEQYF.

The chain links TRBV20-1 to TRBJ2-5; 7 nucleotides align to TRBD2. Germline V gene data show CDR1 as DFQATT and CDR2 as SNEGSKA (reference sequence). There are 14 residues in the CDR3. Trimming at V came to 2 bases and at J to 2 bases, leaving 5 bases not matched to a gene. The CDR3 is CSARWSSGQETQYF. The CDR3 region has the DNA TGCAGTGCTAGATGGTCTAGCGGACAAGAGACCCAGTACTTC.

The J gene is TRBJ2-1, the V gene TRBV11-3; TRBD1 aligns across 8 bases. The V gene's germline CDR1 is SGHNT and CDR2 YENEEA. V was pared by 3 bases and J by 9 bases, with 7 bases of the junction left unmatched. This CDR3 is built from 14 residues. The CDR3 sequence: CASSFNSGGLEQFF. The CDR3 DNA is TGTGCCAGCAGCTTTAACTCAGGGGGCCTTGAGCAGTTCTTC.

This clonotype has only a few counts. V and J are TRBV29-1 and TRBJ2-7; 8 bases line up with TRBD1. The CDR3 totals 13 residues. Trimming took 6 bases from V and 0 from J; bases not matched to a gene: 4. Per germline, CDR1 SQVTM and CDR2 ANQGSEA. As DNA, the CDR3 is TGCAGCGTAAACAGGGGGAGCTCCTACGAGCAGTACTTC. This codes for CSVNRGSSYEQYF.

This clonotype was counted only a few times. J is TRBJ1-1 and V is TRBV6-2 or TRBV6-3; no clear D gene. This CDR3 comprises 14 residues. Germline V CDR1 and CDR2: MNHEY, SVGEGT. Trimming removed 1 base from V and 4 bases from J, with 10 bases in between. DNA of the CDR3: TGTGCCAGCAGTTACTACGACGGCCCCACTGAAGCTTTCTTT. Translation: CASSYYDGPTEAFF.

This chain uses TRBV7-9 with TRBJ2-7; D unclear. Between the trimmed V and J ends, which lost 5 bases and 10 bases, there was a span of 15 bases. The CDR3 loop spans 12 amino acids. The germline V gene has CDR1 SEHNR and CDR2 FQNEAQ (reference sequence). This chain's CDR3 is CASSLSSMAQYF. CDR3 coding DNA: TGTGCCAGCAGCCTCTCTTCTATGGCCCAGTACTTC.

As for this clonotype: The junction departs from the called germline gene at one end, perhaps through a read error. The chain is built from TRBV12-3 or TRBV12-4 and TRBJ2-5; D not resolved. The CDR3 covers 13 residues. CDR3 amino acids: CASRLSGQATQYF. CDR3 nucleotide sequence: TGTGCCAGCAGGTTATCCGGGCAAGCGACCCAGTACTTC.

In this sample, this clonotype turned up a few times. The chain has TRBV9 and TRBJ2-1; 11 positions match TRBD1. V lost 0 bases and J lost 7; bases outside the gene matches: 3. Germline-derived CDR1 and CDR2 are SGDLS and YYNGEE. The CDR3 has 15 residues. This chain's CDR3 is CASSVEGQGVNEQFF. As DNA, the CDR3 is TGTGCCAGCAGCGTAGAGGGACAGGGGGTAAATGAGCAGTTCTTC.

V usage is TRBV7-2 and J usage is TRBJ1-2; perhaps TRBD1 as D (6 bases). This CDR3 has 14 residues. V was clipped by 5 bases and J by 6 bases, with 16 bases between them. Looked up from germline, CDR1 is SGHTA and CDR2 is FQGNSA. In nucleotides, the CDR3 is TGTGCCAGCAGCCCCCGGTTGGGGGGCGATGGCTACACCTTC. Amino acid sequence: CASSPRLGGDGYTF.

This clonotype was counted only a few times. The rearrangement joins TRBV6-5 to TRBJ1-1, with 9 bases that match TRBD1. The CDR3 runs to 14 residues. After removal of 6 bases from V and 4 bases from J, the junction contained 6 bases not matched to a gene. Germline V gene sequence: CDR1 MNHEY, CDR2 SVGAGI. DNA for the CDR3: TGTGCCAGCAGGAAAACAGGGGGCGGCACTGAAGCTTTCTTT. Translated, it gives CASRKTGGGTEAFF.

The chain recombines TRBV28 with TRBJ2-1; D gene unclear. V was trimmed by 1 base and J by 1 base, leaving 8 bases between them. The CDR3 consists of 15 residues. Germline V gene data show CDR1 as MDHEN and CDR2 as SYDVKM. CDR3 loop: CASSLSQVSYNEQFF. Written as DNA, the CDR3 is TGTGCCAGCAGTTTATCCCAGGTTTCCTACAATGAGCAGTTCTTC.

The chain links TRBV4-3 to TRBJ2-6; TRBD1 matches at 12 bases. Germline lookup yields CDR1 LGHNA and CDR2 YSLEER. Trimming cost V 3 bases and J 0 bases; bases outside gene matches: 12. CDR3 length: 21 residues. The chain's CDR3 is CASSHPKGQGAGLSGANVLTF. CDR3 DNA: TGCGCCAGCAGCCATCCTAAGGGACAGGGGGCCGGACTCTCTGGGGCCAACGTCCTGACTTTC.

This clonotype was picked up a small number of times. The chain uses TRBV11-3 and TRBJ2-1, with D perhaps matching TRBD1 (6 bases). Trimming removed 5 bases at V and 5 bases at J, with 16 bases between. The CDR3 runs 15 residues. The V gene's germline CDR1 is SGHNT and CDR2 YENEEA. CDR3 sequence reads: CASSLGTPPNNEQFF. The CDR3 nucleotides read TGTGCCAGCAGCCTGGGGACACCCCCAAACAATGAGCAGTTCTTC.

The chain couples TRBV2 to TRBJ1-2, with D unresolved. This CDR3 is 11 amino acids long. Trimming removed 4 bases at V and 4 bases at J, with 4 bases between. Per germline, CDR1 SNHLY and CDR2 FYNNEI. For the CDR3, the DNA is TGTGCCAGCAGTGCAACCTATGGCTACACCTTC. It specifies CASSATYGYTF.

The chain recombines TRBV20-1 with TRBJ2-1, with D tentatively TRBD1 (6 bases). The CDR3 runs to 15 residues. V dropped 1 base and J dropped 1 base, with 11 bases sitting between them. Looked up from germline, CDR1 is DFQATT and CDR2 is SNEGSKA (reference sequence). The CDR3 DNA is TGCAGTGCTAGAGTGGGGACAAGTTCCTACAATGAGCAGTTCTTC. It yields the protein CSARVGTSSYNEQFF.

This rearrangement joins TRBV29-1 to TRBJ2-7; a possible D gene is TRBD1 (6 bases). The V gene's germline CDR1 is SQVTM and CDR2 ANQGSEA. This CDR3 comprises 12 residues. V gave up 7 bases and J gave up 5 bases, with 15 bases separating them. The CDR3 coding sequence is TGCAGCGGGGGACAAGGAGCGAACGAGCAGTACTTC. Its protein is CSGGQGANEQYF.

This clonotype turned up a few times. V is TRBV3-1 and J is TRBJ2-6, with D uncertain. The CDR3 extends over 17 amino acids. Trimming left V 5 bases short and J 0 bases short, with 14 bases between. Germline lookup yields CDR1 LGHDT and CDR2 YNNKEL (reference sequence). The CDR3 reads CASSSQTKSSGANVLTF. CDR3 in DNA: TGTGCCAGCAGCTCCCAAACAAAGAGCTCTGGGGCCAACGTCCTGACTTTC.

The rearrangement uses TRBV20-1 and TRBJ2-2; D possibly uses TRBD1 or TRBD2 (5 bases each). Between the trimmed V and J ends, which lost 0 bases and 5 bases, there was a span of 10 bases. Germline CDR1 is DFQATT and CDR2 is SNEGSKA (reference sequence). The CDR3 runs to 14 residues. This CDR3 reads CSARDRGATGELFF. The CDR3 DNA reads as TGCAGTGCTAGAGATCGGGGCGCGACCGGGGAGCTGTTTTTT.

The CDR3 spells CASSPTRTVRETYEQYF. DNA for the CDR3: TGTGCCAGCAGCCCTACCCGTACGGTCCGGGAGACCTACGAGCAGTACTTC. V usage is TRBV21-1 and J usage is TRBJ2-7; the table's D gene call, TRBD1, was not cross checked with the DNA. TRBV21-1 is a pseudogene locus. This CDR3 contains 17 residues.

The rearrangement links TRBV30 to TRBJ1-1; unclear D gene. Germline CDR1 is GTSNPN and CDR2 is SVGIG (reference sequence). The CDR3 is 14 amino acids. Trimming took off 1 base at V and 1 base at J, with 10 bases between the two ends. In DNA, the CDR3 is TGTGCCTGGAGTGACATACGGAAGAACACTGAAGCTTTCTTT. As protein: CAWSDIRKNTEAFF.

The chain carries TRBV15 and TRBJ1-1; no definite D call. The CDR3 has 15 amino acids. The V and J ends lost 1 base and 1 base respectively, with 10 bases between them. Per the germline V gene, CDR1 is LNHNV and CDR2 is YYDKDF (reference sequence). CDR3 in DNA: TGTGCCACCAGCAGAGTCTCGACCGCGAACACTGAAGCTTTCTTT. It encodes CATSRVSTANTEAFF.

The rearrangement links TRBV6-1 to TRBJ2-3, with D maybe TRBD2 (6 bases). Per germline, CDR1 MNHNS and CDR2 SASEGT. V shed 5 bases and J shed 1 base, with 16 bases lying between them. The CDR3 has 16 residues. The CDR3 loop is CASSRGGGGGTDTQYF. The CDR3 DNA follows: TGTGCCAGCAGTCGAGGTGGCGGCGGGGGCACAGATACGCAGTATTTT.

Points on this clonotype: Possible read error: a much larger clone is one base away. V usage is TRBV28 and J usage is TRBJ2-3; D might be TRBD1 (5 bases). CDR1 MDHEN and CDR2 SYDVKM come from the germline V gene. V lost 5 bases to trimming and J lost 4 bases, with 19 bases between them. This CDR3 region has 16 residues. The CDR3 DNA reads TGTGCCAGCAGTGGACATCTTACGAGCGCCTCAGATACGCAGTATTTT. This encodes CASSGHLTSASDTQYF.